The next 18 T cell receptor beta chains were all read from a single sample in a study of blood T cell repertoires in COVID-19. Data came from immunoSEQ multiplex PCR; TCRdb stores just in-frame clones and leaves some out. The data show more than 300,000 clones, 80% to 95% seen once. The sequenced material came from PBMCs or T cells enriched from blood (not recorded which). These TCRs come from a woman aged 40 to 55 who had been exposed to COVID-19.

V gene TRBV14 combines with J gene TRBJ2-2; D possibly corresponds to TRBD2 (6 bases). The germline gives CDR1 SGHDN, CDR2 FVKESK. Trimming removed 4 bases at V and 5 bases at J, with 17 bases between. The CDR3 totals 16 residues. CDR3 sequence (DNA): TGTGCCAGCAGCCGGCTGCTACAAGGGAGGACCGGGGAGCTGTTTTTT. Its translation is CASSRLLQGRTGELFF.

The chain employs TRBV6-2 or TRBV6-3 and TRBJ2-1, with a weak D call TRBD2 (5 bases). This CDR3 has 14 amino acids. Looked up from germline, CDR1 is MNHEY and CDR2 is SVGEGT. V was pared by 2 bases and J by 6 bases, with 11 bases between. The CDR3 here is CASSYLAGPNEQFF. The CDR3 bases are TGTGCCAGCAGTTACCTGGCGGGTCCCAATGAGCAGTTCTTC.

V gene TRBV11-3 combines with J gene TRBJ2-7; TRBD1 matches 12 bases. CDR3 length equals 16 residues. CDR1 SGHNT and CDR2 YENEEA come from the germline V gene. V dropped 1 base and J dropped 6; count of bases not matched to a gene: 7. The CDR3 reads CASSLAYGDRGLEQYF. CDR3 nucleotides: TGTGCCAGCAGCTTAGCCTATGGGGACAGGGGGCTCGAGCAGTACTTC.

The chain has TRBV15 and TRBJ1-5; TRBD1 is a possible D gene (5 bases). This CDR3 region has 14 residues. Germline CDR1 LNHNV, CDR2 YYDKDF (reference sequence). Trimming took off 2 bases at V and 5 bases at J, with 10 bases between the two ends. CDR3 residues: CATSRQGGHQPQHF. The DNA for the CDR3 is TGTGCCACCAGCAGACAGGGAGGGCATCAGCCCCAGCATTTT. The whole variable domain, filled in from reference TRBV15 and TRBJ1-5, reads DAMVIQNPRYQVTQFGKPVTLSCSQTLNHNVMYWYQQKSSQAPKLLFHYYDKDFNNEADTPDNFQSRRPNTSFCFLDIRSPGLGDTAMYLCATSRQGGHQPQHFGDGTRLSIL.

This sequence joins TRBV6-1 and TRBJ1-4; TRBD1 aligns across 10 bases. With V trimmed by 3 bases and J by 6 bases, 4 bases remained unmatched. CDR1 is MNHNS and CDR2 is SASEGT in the germline V gene. The length of the CDR3 is 15 residues. The CDR3 here is CASSDAGTGDEKLFF. In DNA form, the CDR3 reads TGTGCCAGCAGTGACGCCGGGACAGGGGATGAAAAACTGTTTTTT.

The genes are TRBV3-1 (or the pseudogene TRBV3-2) and TRBJ2-7, with 10 bases lining up with TRBD2. Germline values: CDR1 LGHDT, CDR2 YNNKEL (reference sequence). The CDR3 contains 17 residues. The trim removed 5 bases at V and 0 bases at J, leaving 10 bases unmatched. CDR3 DNA: TGTGCCAGCAGCAGAACATCCTTAGCGGGAGGCTCCTACGAGCAGTACTTC. Translating gives CASSRTSLAGGSYEQYF.

This CDR3 reads CASRAEEETQYF. The CDR3 DNA reads TGCGCCAGCAGAGCTGAAGAAGAGACCCAGTACTTC. This chain connects TRBV5-1 to TRBJ2-5; the D is unclear. The germline gives CDR1 SGHRS, CDR2 YFSETQ. The CDR3 covers 12 residues. V dropped 5 bases and J dropped 3 bases, with 8 bases sitting between them. The full variable domain, rest sourced from reference TRBV5-1 and TRBJ2-5, is KAGVTQTPRYLIKTRGQQVTLSCSPISGHRSVSWYQQTPGQGLQFLFEYFSETQRNKGNFPGRFSGRQFSNSRSEMNVSTLELGDSALYLCASRAEEETQYFGPGTRLLVL.

The genes are TRBV7-2 and TRBJ1-1; the D gene is possibly TRBD1 (5 bases). This CDR3 has 16 residues. The germline V gene encodes CDR1 SGHTA and CDR2 FQGNSA. V lost 7 bases, J lost 5 bases, and 23 bases lay in between. The CDR3 coding sequence is TGTGCCAGCACCGCGGCGGGATGGGACGGGAGGACTGAAGCTTTCTTT. It specifies CASTAAGWDGRTEAFF.

The rearrangement links TRBV6-5 to TRBJ1-1; D call uncertain. V was pared by 7 bases and J by 11 bases, with 20 bases between. Germline CDR1 MNHEY, CDR2 SVGAGI. The CDR3 loop spans 13 amino acids. This CDR3 is CASTLRLGRRAFF. The CDR3 nucleotides are TGTGCCAGCACCCTCCGTCTTGGGAGACGGGCTTTCTTT.

The rearrangement joins TRBV29-1 to TRBJ1-3; D is perhaps TRBD1 (6 bases). Germline-derived CDR1 and CDR2 are SQVTM and ANQGSEA. V lost 5 bases to trimming and J lost 4 bases, with 12 bases between them. CDR3 length: 13 residues. DNA of the CDR3: TGCAGCGTTTCGGACAGTGGGGGAAACACCATATATTTT. It specifies CSVSDSGGNTIYF.

V is TRBV7-9 and J is TRBJ1-2, with D perhaps TRBD1 (6 bases). The V gene's germline CDR1 is SEHNR and CDR2 FQNEAQ (reference sequence). V lost 1 base and J 4 bases, leaving 10 bases between the germline ends. The CDR3 sequence is 14 residues long. The CDR3 spells CASSLVVGGYGYTF. DNA of the CDR3: TGTGCCAGCAGCTTAGTGGTAGGGGGCTATGGCTACACCTTC.

The rearrangement joins TRBV11-3 to TRBJ2-7; a weak D match, TRBD2 (6 bases). The germline CDR1 and CDR2 sequences are SGHNT and YENEEA. The CDR3 runs to 15 residues. Trimming removed 5 bases at V and 4 bases at J, with 18 bases between. CDR3 sequence (DNA): TGTGCCAGCAGCCCGGAGCAGGGACTCCGTTACGAGCAGTACTTC. Translated: CASSPEQGLRYEQYF.

This clone was seen only once. The V gene is TRBV7-2, the J gene TRBJ1-5, with D perhaps matching TRBD1 (5 bases). Trimming cost V 5 bases and J 5 bases, with 10 bases left between them. The CDR3 has 13 residues. CDR1 is SGHTA, CDR2 FQGNSA, per germline. The CDR3 region has the DNA TGTGCCAGCAGCCTGACAGTTCATCAGCCCCAGCATTTT. Protein: CASSLTVHQPQHF.

The chain's CDR3 is CAGTGGRASGNEQFF. The DNA of the CDR3 is TGTGCCGGAACCGGTGGGAGGGCCAGCGGGAATGAGCAGTTCTTC. The chain recombines TRBV2 with TRBJ2-1; 7 nucleotides line up with TRBD2. The trim removed 11 bases at V and 7 bases at J, leaving 17 bases unmatched. Per the germline V gene, CDR1 is SNHLY and CDR2 is FYNNEI. The CDR3 sequence is 15 residues long. Variable domain in full (rest from reference TRBV2 and TRBJ2-1): EPEVTQTPSHQVTQMGQEVILRCVPISNHLYFYWYRQILGQKVEFLVSFYNNEISEKSEIFDDQFSVERPDGSNFTLKIRSTKLEDSAMYFCAGTGGRASGNEQFFGPGTRLTVL.

The J gene is TRBJ2-5, the V gene TRBV4-3, with TRBD2 matching over 7 bases. The CDR3 is made up of 15 amino acids. J lost 4 bases, V lost 0 bases, and 5 bases had no gene match. The germline V gene has CDR1 LGHNA and CDR2 YSLEER. CDR3 in amino acids: CASSQEGGPRETQYF. The CDR3 nucleotides are TGCGCCAGCAGCCAAGAGGGAGGGCCTCGAGAGACCCAGTACTTC.

J is TRBJ1-2 and V is TRBV7-9; TRBD1 is a possible D gene (5 bases). V lost 1 base, J lost 4 bases, and 7 bases lay in between. Germline-derived CDR1 and CDR2 are SEHNR and FQNEAQ (reference sequence). The CDR3 totals 13 residues. The CDR3: CASSLVGLYGYTF. The CDR3 DNA sequence: TGTGCCAGCAGCTTAGTGGGACTCTATGGCTACACCTTC.

The chain has TRBV11-2 and TRBJ2-5; 9 positions match TRBD1. The CDR3 extends over 16 amino acids. V shed 0 bases, J shed 5 bases, and the junction held 7 bases outside the gene matches. From germline, CDR1 is SGHAT and CDR2 FQNNGV. As DNA, the CDR3 is TGTGCCAGCAGCTTAGAGGGGACAGGGACGCGGGAGACCCAGTACTTC. It encodes CASSLEGTGTRETQYF.

V usage is TRBV5-1 and J usage is TRBJ2-5; weak D call: TRBD1 (5 bases). CDR1 and CDR2 (germline): SGHRS, YFSETQ. The CDR3 length is 13 residues. V lost 4 bases and J 5 bases, leaving 12 bases between the germline ends. The CDR3 region has the DNA TGCGCCAGCAGCCCCAGGGTGCGCGAGACCCAGTACTTC. Encoded protein: CASSPRVRETQYF. Filled out from reference TRBV5-1 and TRBJ2-5, the complete variable domain reads KAGVTQTPRYLIKTRGQQVTLSCSPISGHRSVSWYQQTPGQGLQFLFEYFSETQRNKGNFPGRFSGRQFSNSRSEMNVSTLELGDSALYLCASSPRVRETQYFGPGTRLLVL.